One and the same sample provided the 3 T cell receptor beta chains below, sequenced in a study of PD-1 blockade in classical Hodgkin lymphoma. Time point meaning: cycle 4 day 1 (C4D1), after 5 to 7 weeks of nivolumab. Every patient experienced relapse after autologous stem cell transplantation, and brentuximab vedotin exposure varied. Magnetic negative selection of thawed PBMCs yielded the CD8+ T cells. Sequencing used immunoSEQ multiplex PCR; TCRdb keeps in-frame clones, though not all of them. Among 15,000 to 25,000 clones listed, 88% were seen once. The source was CD8+ T cells from blood, collected before the fourth cycle of nivolumab. The origin of the receptors is a human donor with classical Hodgkin lymphoma.

The J gene is TRBJ2-5, the V gene TRBV18, with 11 bases that match TRBD2. The CDR3 runs to 15 residues. Germline V lookup: CDR1 KGHSH, CDR2 LQKENI. V trimming: 3 bases; J trimming: 9 bases; junction bases outside the gene matches: 9. CDR3 sequence: CASSPTSGSAAAQYF. CDR3 nucleotides: TGTGCCAGCTCACCTACTAGCGGGAGTGCAGCGGCCCAGTACTTC.

The chain couples TRBV6-6 to TRBJ2-5; D might be TRBD1 (5 bases). The V gene's germline CDR1 is MNHNY and CDR2 SVGAGI (reference sequence). The CDR3 has 13 residues. The V and J ends lost 10 bases and 5 bases respectively, with 17 bases between them. CDR3 sequence reads: CATRGAVTETQYF. CDR3 DNA sequence: TGTGCCACACGTGGGGCGGTCACGGAGACCCAGTACTTC.

This rearrangement joins TRBV28 to TRBJ2-3; 12 bases are shared with TRBD2. The germline V gene has CDR1 MDHEN and CDR2 SYDVKM. CDR3 size: 18 residues. V was pared by 4 bases and J by 2 bases, with 10 bases of the junction left unmatched. The CDR3 DNA reads TGTGCCAGCAGTTCCTTGACTAGCGGGGGTTACTCCACAGATACGCAGTATTTT. Protein: CASSSLTSGGYSTDTQYF.